These 19 T cell receptor beta chains were all obtained from the same sample, sequenced in a study of blood T cell repertoires in COVID-19. Clones were sequenced by immunoSEQ multiplex PCR, and TCRdb holds only the in-frame ones, with some missing. The sample contains 180,000 or so clones, about 91% of which appear only once. The sample consisted of peripheral blood. These TCRs come from a woman aged 25 to 39 with acute or convalescent COVID-19.

This chain links TRBV5-1 with TRBJ2-5, with D possibly TRBD2 on 5 matching bases. The germline V and J ends were trimmed by 7 bases and 4 bases, with 11 bases remaining between them. The CDR3 runs 12 residues. CDR1 is SGHRS, CDR2 YFSETQ, per germline. DNA of the CDR3: TGCGCCAGCGGGGAGCAAGGAGAGACCCAGTACTTC. Protein sequence: CASGEQGETQYF.

With respect to this clone: Different DNA sequences within this sample yield the same CDR3. The chain recombines TRBV18 with TRBJ2-5, with a weak D call TRBD1 (5 bases). The germline V gene encodes CDR1 KGHSH and CDR2 LQKENI. The ends were cut back, 0 bases at V and 2 bases at J, with 7 bases in the middle. The CDR3 spans 14 residues. The CDR3 DNA reads TGTGCCAGCTCACCACCGGGGCTACAAGAGACCCAGTACTTC. It encodes CASSPPGLQETQYF.

In this sample, this clone turned up once. The chain combines TRBV3-1 (or the pseudogene TRBV3-2) with TRBJ1-1; 8 positions match TRBD1. This CDR3 has 14 amino acids. J lost 7 bases, V lost 3 bases, and 7 bases had no gene match. Per germline, CDR1 LGHDT and CDR2 YNNKEL (reference sequence). The CDR3 spells CASSQLRGLGEAFF. In nucleotides, the CDR3 is TGTGCCAGCAGCCAGCTCAGGGGGCTGGGTGAAGCTTTCTTT.

This sequence joins TRBV7-9 and TRBJ1-1; no firm D call. From germline, CDR1 is SEHNR and CDR2 FQNEAQ (reference sequence). V was clipped by 6 bases and J by 0 bases, with 8 bases between them. There are 13 residues in the CDR3. This CDR3 reads CASSLTVNTEAFF. Written as DNA, the CDR3 is TGTGCCAGCAGTCTTACAGTGAACACTGAAGCTTTCTTT.

This sequence joins TRBV11-2 and TRBJ2-3, with 9 bases matching TRBD2. J lost 0 bases, V lost 3 bases, and 10 bases had no gene match. The CDR3 consists of 18 residues. Per the germline V gene, CDR1 is SGHAT and CDR2 is FQNNGV. CDR3: CASSLGRGRAFSTDTQYF. CDR3 coding DNA: TGTGCCAGCAGCTTGGGCCGCGGGAGGGCCTTTAGCACAGATACGCAGTATTTT.

The genes are TRBV7-9 and TRBJ2-3; D call uncertain. The CDR3 sequence is 15 residues long. V lost 5 bases and J 0 bases, leaving 12 bases between the germline ends. The germline V gene encodes CDR1 SEHNR and CDR2 FQNEAQ (reference sequence). CDR3 residues: CASSPPSYSTDTQYF. The CDR3 nucleotides read TGTGCCAGCAGCCCACCGAGTTATAGCACAGATACGCAGTATTTT.

The chain links TRBV29-1 to TRBJ2-1; 8 nucleotides line up with TRBD2. The CDR3 length is 13 residues. Per the germline V gene, CDR1 is SQVTM and CDR2 is ANQGSEA. V was clipped by 4 bases and J by 8 bases; unmatched bases: 7. CDR3 sequence: CSVGSGRLDEQFF. The CDR3 DNA is TGCAGCGTTGGGAGCGGGAGATTGGATGAGCAGTTCTTC.

The genes are TRBV19 and TRBJ2-1; D gene uncertain. Deletions cut 3 bases from V and 8 bases from J, with 8 bases between. Germline loops: CDR1 LNHDA, CDR2 SQIVND (reference sequence). The CDR3 is 12 amino acids. Here the CDR3 DNA reads TGTGCCAGTAGTATTGGCCGGGATGAGCAGTTCTTC. Translating it yields CASSIGRDEQFF.

This clone appeared once. The chain joins TRBV5-1 to TRBJ2-7; D is uncertain. Germline V gene sequence: CDR1 SGHRS, CDR2 YFSETQ. This CDR3 region has 14 residues. The V end was cut by 1 base, the J end by 2 bases, with 10 bases between. The CDR3 DNA is TGCGCCAGCAGCTTGCTGAGTGTAACCTACGAGCAGTACTTC. This encodes CASSLLSVTYEQYF.

The chain couples TRBV11-1 to TRBJ2-2, with TRBD2 as a possible D gene (5 bases). V was shortened by 5 bases and J by 7 bases, with 14 bases between the two germline ends. Germline V gene data show CDR1 as SGHAT and CDR2 as FQDESV (reference sequence). CDR3 length: 14 amino acids. The CDR3 loop is CASSSDYQGGELFF. CDR3 nucleotide sequence: TGTGCCAGCAGCAGCGACTACCAAGGCGGGGAGCTGTTTTTT.

The rearrangement joins TRBV2 to TRBJ1-5, with 9 bases aligning to TRBD1. V lost 1 base to trimming and J lost 1 base; unmatched junction nucleotides: 2. The germline V gene encodes CDR1 SNHLY and CDR2 FYNNEI. The CDR3 is made up of 16 amino acids. Here the CDR3 reads CASSEGGTGSNQPQHF. CDR3 nucleotides: TGTGCCAGCAGTGAAGGGGGGACAGGGAGCAATCAGCCCCAGCATTTT.

J is TRBJ1-2 and V is TRBV2; 11 bases fit TRBD1. The CDR3 is 13 residues long. The V gene's germline CDR1 is SNHLY and CDR2 FYNNEI. Trimming cost V 11 bases and J 3 bases; bases outside gene matches: 5. Here the CDR3 DNA reads TGTGCCGGACAGGGGGCGCGGTACTATGGCTACACCTTC. Amino acid sequence: CAGQGARYYGYTF.

The rearrangement uses TRBV28 and TRBJ1-2; the D is unclear. The CDR3 extends over 13 amino acids. V shed 5 bases and J shed 11 bases, with 18 bases lying between them. Germline V gene lookup returns CDR1 MDHEN and CDR2 SYDVKM. The CDR3, as DNA: TGTGCCAGCAGTCCCCACCGTGGAGGGATATACACCTTC. This gives the protein CASSPHRGGIYTF.

The V gene is TRBV6-4, the J gene TRBJ2-1; a possible D gene is TRBD2 (5 bases). The CDR3 loop spans 13 amino acids. Trimming took 8 bases from V and 1 from J, leaving 9 bases between them. Germline CDR1 MRHNA, CDR2 SNTAGT. Written as DNA, the CDR3 is TGTGCCAGCGGGCCGGGGTCCTACAATGAGCAGTTCTTC. Amino acid sequence: CASGPGSYNEQFF.

This chain connects TRBV9 to TRBJ1-4; D unclear. V dropped 1 base and J dropped 0 bases, with 4 bases sitting between them. The CDR3 runs to 14 residues. Looked up from germline, CDR1 is SGDLS and CDR2 is YYNGEE. The CDR3: CASSVTATNEKLFF. CDR3 DNA: TGTGCCAGCAGCGTAACTGCAACTAATGAAAAACTGTTTTTT. Based on the CDR3 plus reference TRBV9 and TRBJ1-4, the full variable domain is DSGVTQTPKHLITATGQRVTLRCSPRSGDLSVYWYQQSLDQGLQFLIQYYNGEERAKGNILERFSAQQFPDLHSELNLSSLELGDSALYFCASSVTATNEKLFFGSGTQLSVL.

Worth noting for this clone: This may stem from a read error, because a much larger clone lies one nucleotide away. V gene TRBV28 combines with J gene TRBJ2-7; D is ambiguous. Trimming removed 6 bases from V and 4 bases from J, with 4 bases in between. Germline-derived CDR1 and CDR2 are MDHEN and SYDVKM. The CDR3 length is 10 residues. CDR3 region: CASSGYEQYF. The CDR3, as DNA: TGTGCCAGCAGCGGGTACGAGCAGTACTTC.

V gene TRBV7-2 combines with J gene TRBJ2-7, with 10 positions matching TRBD2. Germline V CDR1 and CDR2: SGHTA, FQGNSA. The CDR3 is 16 residues long. The V and J ends lost 5 bases and 2 bases, in that order; junction bases with no gene match: 9. This CDR3 is CASSQQAGGMAYEQYF. CDR3 DNA: TGTGCCAGCAGCCAACAAGCGGGAGGGATGGCCTACGAGCAGTACTTC. Full variable domain (rest looked up from reference TRBV7-2 and TRBJ2-7): GAGVSQSPSNKVTEKGKDVELRCDPISGHTALYWYRQSLGQGLEFLIYFQGNSAPDKSGLPSDRFSAERTGGSVSTLTIQRTQQEDSAVYLCASSQQAGGMAYEQYFGPGTRLTVT.

CDR3 sequence reads: CAWSGLAGGVYEQYF. CDR3 nucleotide sequence: TGTGCCTGGAGCGGACTAGCGGGAGGGGTCTACGAGCAGTACTTC. The V gene is TRBV30, the J gene TRBJ2-7, with 15 bases fitting TRBD2. With V trimmed by 3 bases and J by 3 bases, 3 bases remained unmatched. There are 15 residues in the CDR3. Germline CDR1 reads GTSNPN; CDR2 reads SVGIG (reference sequence).

The chain employs TRBV5-1 and TRBJ1-1; D gene unclear. The CDR3 consists of 14 residues. Trimming shortened V by 0 bases and J by 0 bases, and 6 bases separated the two germline ends. Germline loops: CDR1 SGHRS, CDR2 YFSETQ. CDR3 DNA sequence: TGCGCCAGCAGCTTGGATGTTATGAACACTGAAGCTTTCTTT. Its translation is CASSLDVMNTEAFF.